Reported below is one T cell receptor beta chain. Its antigen specificity is not known. No qualities accompany the bases; no much larger clone lies one base away. TCR CDR3 regions were amplified from genomic DNA by multiplex PCR using the deep immunoSEQ assay. Extracted genomic DNA from each cell subset was spread evenly across all wells of several immunoSEQ 96-well plates, with each plate serving as a replicate. For sorted subsets, each replicate PCR was loaded with about 0.2 ug genomic DNA, equivalent to some 27,000 T cell genomes. Purified libraries were quantified with a Qubit 3.0 fluorometer, sized on a Bioanalyzer 2100, and re-quantified with the KAPA Library Quantification kit. Each immunoSEQ 96-well plate was sequenced on its own single-read 150-cycle Illumina NextSeq 550 flow cell. From the authors' description of their analysis: The immunoSEQ output contained only junctional sequences without quality scores, so filtering could not match that applied to full-length reads. To assign V/J genes and CDR3, sequences were annotated against IMGT germline references using PyIR, a Python wrapper for IgBLAST v1.9. Reads were removed for weak V/J assignments (E-value above 1e-6), missing CDR3, stop codons, out-of-frame junctions, or ambiguous translated residues. V3J clonotypes were defined as sequences sharing the same inferred V gene, J gene, and CDR3 amino acid sequence. The percentage overlap between two repertoires was calculated by dividing the number of shared unique clonotypes by the size of the smaller repertoire. RTK rarefaction, the Chao1 estimator, and Recon v2.1 estimates of unobserved clonotypes were used to assess repertoire richness. Generation probabilities for all TCRbeta clonotypes obtained by the gDNA method from a handful of donors were computed using OLGA. Held by TCRdb, this immuneACCESS table contains in-frame sequences only and omits some clones. Under half of the omission traces to an unresolved V gene where checked; the cause of the rest is unknown. For V, J and clone size, that table is used; D and trimming come from the DNA. This sample has around 690,000 clones in its table, and about 90% of those were observed once. The top ten clonotypes cover roughly 36% of the sample.

This sample was included in a study of shared clonotypes between healthy human individuals (dated by TCRdb to the early 2020s). With regard to the full study: The cohort included three men and a couple of women between 18 and 49 years of age. Libraries were prepared and TCR repertoires were sequenced by different laboratories using diverse techniques, in order to increase sequencing depth and limit assay-specific biases. To estimate repertoire size and how much clonotype sharing occurs between individuals, the study deeply sequenced the blood TCR repertoires of about five healthy adults. Per donor, three plates each were used for CD4 naive and CD4 memory, two for CD8 naive, and one for CD8 memory. Per donor, leukapheresis produced somewhere between about 0.85 and 8.9 billion PBMCs. The full study reports these points: The small number of donors limited the genetic and exposure-history diversity represented. Rarefaction of sorted-subset datasets indicated incomplete sequencing despite the large sequencing depth. Pairwise subsampling indicated that sequencing depth was expected to affect the degree of clonotype sharing among donors. Across a handful of donors, approximately 5% of naive CD4, roughly 3.8% of naive CD8, roughly 2.2% of memory CD4, and approximately 0.42% of memory CD8 clonotypes were shared. Clonotypes shared by all four sorted-subset donors showed higher generation probabilities than non-shared clonotypes. Naive subsets generally had larger estimated clonotype richness than memory subsets. Only blood was sampled, and tissue TCR repertoires likely differ from those in blood.

Taken from cysteine to phenylalanine, the CDR3 has 16 residues. The retained sequence is limited to the CDR3, 48 bases, with the frame set at the first base. Per the germline V gene, MGHRA is the CDR1 and YSYEKL is the CDR2. Trimming costs V 0 bases and J 3 bases, and their ends lie 15 bases apart. The donors were healthy, HIV-negative adults who had no recently reported acute infections or vaccinations. Every donor was a Caucasian adult living in Nashville, Tennessee, USA. CD8 memory samples combined magnetically selected CD45RO+ cells with CCR7-negative CD45RA+ effector memory (TemRA) cells. Blood was collected by leukapheresis, and PBMCs were isolated by Ficoll-Histopaque density gradient centrifugation and then cryopreserved in liquid nitrogen vapor phase. Purity and quantity of every magnetically sorted T cell population were checked by analytical flow cytometry. From each sorted fraction, genomic DNA was isolated and quantified by UV absorbance on a Nanodrop 2000c.

This chain joins TRBV4-1 to TRBJ2-7; TRBD1 could be the D gene, as 6 bases match. Sequencing was done on a sample of memory CD8+ T cells from PBMCs. The intended sense of this specimen's cell subset or site label: CD45RO+ cells pooled with CCR7-negative TemRA cells. The sequence came from a man aged 18 to 30 in good health. Some clones in this sample may be carry-over from other donors' samples. The DNA sequence follows: TGCGCCAGCAGCCAAGAGGCGACAGGCGGACTCTACGAGCAGTACTTC. Its protein reads: CASSQEATGGLYEQYF.